This passage covers 9 T cell receptor beta chains from one sample sequenced in a study of shared clonotypes between healthy human individuals. Only in-frame clones appear in the TCRdb table, and some are missing; sequencing was by immunoSEQ multiplex PCR. The sample has some 450,000 clones, 60% to 80% seen once; the top ten hold about 12%. Sample: PBMCs. These receptor sequences come from a woman aged 35 to 49 in good health. Some clones in this sample may be carry-over from other donors' samples.

The chain carries TRBV27 and TRBJ2-7; 14 bases map to TRBD2. The CDR3 loop spans 15 amino acids. Germline V gives CDR1 MNHEY, CDR2 SMNVEV (reference sequence). With 5 bases clipped from V and 6 bases from J, the junction kept 6 bases outside the gene matches. CDR3: CASSTRLAGGREQYF. Here the CDR3 DNA reads TGTGCCAGCAGTACGCGACTAGCGGGGGGGCGCGAGCAGTACTTC.

Only a few counts were recorded for this clone. The gene calls are TRBV25-1 and TRBJ1-2; D gene unclear. The CDR3 runs to 11 residues. The germline gives CDR1 MGHDK, CDR2 SYGVNS. V was pared by 8 bases and J by 1 base, with 5 bases between. The CDR3 nucleotides read TGTGCCAGCTCACTTAACTATGGCTACACCTTC. Its protein is CASSLNYGYTF.

The rearrangement links TRBV2 to TRBJ2-3; D not resolved. The CDR3 spans 13 residues. Germline V gene sequence: CDR1 SNHLY, CDR2 FYNNEI. V lost 3 bases and J lost 4, with 8 bases in between. Here the CDR3 DNA reads TGTGCCAGCAGTGACCCCTTCGCAGATACGCAGTATTTT. Amino acids: CASSDPFADTQYF.

The chain links TRBV9 to TRBJ2-7, with unresolved D. The length of the CDR3 is 15 residues. V lost 0 bases to trimming and J lost 2 bases, with 12 bases between them. In germline, CDR1 is SGDLS, CDR2 YYNGEE. The CDR3 loop reads CASSVDSSRAYEQYF. CDR3 in DNA: TGTGCCAGCAGCGTAGACTCCTCACGGGCCTACGAGCAGTACTTC.

The V and J genes are TRBV5-1 and TRBJ2-1; tentatively, D is TRBD2 (6 bases). V lost 3 bases and J 7 bases, leaving 14 bases between the germline ends. The CDR3 is 14 amino acids. The germline CDR1 and CDR2 sequences are SGHRS and YFSETQ. CDR3 protein: CASSSAGGRNEQFF. The CDR3 DNA is TGCGCCAGCAGCTCCGCGGGTGGGAGGAATGAGCAGTTCTTC.

Notes on this clone: A far larger clone is one nucleotide away, so this likely arose from a read error. At the DNA level, this CDR3 is encoded by other sequences in the same sample as well. The chain joins TRBV11-2 to TRBJ1-2; D is possibly TRBD1 (5 bases). This CDR3 spans 15 amino acids. Germline values: CDR1 SGHAT, CDR2 FQNNGV. The CDR3 region is CASSRDRLSNYGYTF. CDR3 coding DNA: TGTGCAAGCAGCCGCGACAGACTAAGTAACTATGGCTACACCTTC.

V is TRBV2 and J is TRBJ2-3; D is undetermined. Germline assignment: CDR1 SNHLY and CDR2 FYNNEI. CDR3 length: 12 amino acids. Deletions cut 9 bases from V and 1 base from J, with 8 bases between. CDR3 in amino acids: CASTIGTDTQYF. The CDR3 DNA follows: TGTGCCAGTACGATCGGCACAGATACGCAGTATTTT.

This clone was picked up many times. This sample also contains other DNA sequences that code for the same CDR3. The chain uses TRBV30 and TRBJ1-2, with D possibly TRBD1 on 6 matching bases. Germline V gene sequence: CDR1 GTSNPN, CDR2 SVGIG (reference sequence). There are 14 residues in the CDR3. Trimming shortened V by 4 bases and J by 5 bases, and 17 bases separated the two germline ends. Here the CDR3 reads CAWKRQESPYGYTF. DNA for the CDR3: TGTGCCTGGAAGCGACAGGAATCCCCTTATGGCTACACCTTC. Filled out from reference TRBV30 and TRBJ1-2, the complete variable domain reads SQTIHQWPATLVQPVGSPLSLECTVEGTSNPNLYWYRQAAGRGLQLLFYSVGIGQISSEVPQNLSASRPQDRQFILSSKKLLLSDSGFYLCAWKRQESPYGYTFGSGTRLTVV.

J is TRBJ2-3 and V is TRBV30; tentative D call: TRBD2 (6 bases). V dropped 3 bases and J dropped 4 bases, with 11 bases sitting between them. Germline V gene lookup returns CDR1 GTSNPN and CDR2 SVGIG (reference sequence). The CDR3 runs 13 residues. CDR3 region: CAWSFLASDTQYF. The CDR3 nucleotides are TGTGCCTGGAGCTTCCTAGCGTCAGATACGCAGTATTTT.